In this sample, the clone carrying this TCR beta chain turned up a few times. Its target is unknown. These data belong to a study of T-cell reconstitution after alpha-beta-depleted transplantation in children. Study results and limitations: Newly made T cells mostly supplied T-cell counts and diversity one year after transplant. Surviving thymic progenitors and recipient T cells were the source of high TCRbeta diversity at day 60 in some patients. Reportedly, alpha-beta T cells present about two months post-transplant originated from several hundred expanded clones of graft origin.

A TCRbeta library incorporating unique molecular identifiers was prepared. TCRdb analysed the PCR reads with MiXCR anew, one entry per CDR3 protein. Among about 1,000,000 distinct CDR3 sequences listed, roughly 29% were seen once. The clonotype was recovered from a boy younger than two who had a stem cell transplant for SCID, so the T cells may come from the graft donor. The source was PBMCs, mostly from graft donor cells, collected 360 days after TCRalphabeta/CD19-depleted stem cell transplant.

CDR3: CASSMTGIYNEQFF. CDR3 bases: TGTGCCAGTAGTATGACAGGGATCTACAATGAGCAGTTCTTC. This sequence joins TRBV19 and TRBJ2-1; 7 bases line up with TRBD1. Germline lookup yields CDR1 LNHDA and CDR2 SQIVND (reference sequence). The CDR3 is 14 residues long. Trimming cost V 3 bases and J 3 bases; bases outside gene matches: 2.